Each of the 10 T cell receptor beta chains below was sequenced from the same sample in a study of blood T cell repertoires in COVID-19. The data were produced by immunoSEQ multiplex PCR, yet TCRdb's version contains in-frame clones alone and is incomplete. The repertoire holds about 120,000 clones, with 75% to 90% as singletons. The material sequenced was peripheral blood. These receptor sequences come from a human donor in a cohort sampled during active COVID-19.

This sequence joins TRBV14 and TRBJ1-4; a weak D match, TRBD1 (5 bases). Germline V gene sequence: CDR1 SGHDN, CDR2 FVKESK. Trimming cost V 0 bases and J 6 bases, with 14 bases left between them. The CDR3 covers 16 residues. CDR3 nucleotides: TGTGCCAGCAGCCAAGATAGTCTATTACAGGATGAAAAACTGTTTTTT. As protein: CASSQDSLLQDEKLFF.

This clone was recorded a few times. V usage is TRBV15 and J usage is TRBJ1-1; TRBD1 matches at 7 bases. CDR1 and CDR2 (germline): LNHNV, YYDKDF (reference sequence). This CDR3 is 15 amino acids long. V was clipped by 7 bases and J by 1 base; unmatched bases: 9. The CDR3 bases are TGTGCCACCAACCCTGCCCGGGACAGGAACACTGAAGCTTTCTTT. Its translation: CATNPARDRNTEAFF.

The rearrangement links TRBV7-9 to TRBJ2-1; tentatively, D is TRBD1 (6 bases). Germline CDR1 and CDR2: SEHNR and FQNEAQ (reference sequence). V was shortened by 4 bases and J by 7 bases, with 20 bases between the two germline ends. The CDR3 loop spans 16 amino acids. The DNA for the CDR3 is TGTGCCAGCAGCTCTAGGACAGCCGGGACGGGGAATGAGCAGTTCTTC. This codes for CASSSRTAGTGNEQFF.

The genes are TRBV3-1 (or the pseudogene TRBV3-2) and TRBJ1-1; 9 bases line up with TRBD1. CDR3 length equals 14 residues. Germline loops: CDR1 LGHDT, CDR2 YNNKEL (reference sequence). V was clipped by 1 base and J by 10 bases; unmatched bases: 7. The CDR3 coding sequence is TGTGCCAGCAGCCAAGGGGGACAGGGTAATGGAGCTTTCTTT. Translated: CASSQGGQGNGAFF.

CDR3 loop: CAISEGQDTDTQYF. The CDR3 nucleotides read TGTGCCATCAGTGAGGGGCAGGACACAGATACGCAGTATTTT. V usage is TRBV10-3 and J usage is TRBJ2-3; D not resolved. Trimming stripped 2 bases from V and 2 bases from J, with 8 bases between. Germline V CDR1 and CDR2: ENHRY, SYGVKD. This CDR3 contains 14 residues.

The chain has TRBV3-1 (or the pseudogene TRBV3-2) and TRBJ1-1; D possibly corresponds to TRBD1 (6 bases). CDR3 size: 15 residues. CDR1 and CDR2 from the germline V gene are LGHDT and YNNKEL (reference sequence). V was trimmed by 4 bases and J by 1 base, leaving 13 bases between them. The CDR3 sequence is CASSPLRGQNTEAFF. The CDR3 nucleotides read TGTGCCAGCAGCCCACTCAGGGGTCAGAACACTGAAGCTTTCTTT.

The chain has TRBV10-2 and TRBJ1-1; 9 bases agree with TRBD1. J was trimmed by 7 bases and V by 7 bases; bases with no gene match: 7. The germline V gene has CDR1 WSHSY and CDR2 SAAADI. The length of the CDR3 is 13 residues. The CDR3 DNA reads TGCGCCAGCATGGGACAGGGCCCCCTTGAAGCTTTCTTT. This codes for CASMGQGPLEAFF.

The chain carries TRBV7-9 and TRBJ2-3; D perhaps matches TRBD2 (6 bases). Germline CDR1 is SEHNR and CDR2 is FQNEAQ (reference sequence). The CDR3 spans 16 residues. The V gene lost 5 bases and the J gene lost 2 bases, with 17 bases spanning the gap. The CDR3 DNA follows: TGTGCCAGCAGCCCCTCCGGGGGAGGAAACACAGATACGCAGTATTTT. It codes for CASSPSGGGNTDTQYF. Drawing the rest from reference TRBV7-9 and TRBJ2-3, the complete variable domain is DTGVSQNPRHKITKRGQNVTFRCDPISEHNRLYWYRQTLGQGPEFLTYFQNEAQLEKSRLLSDRFSAERPKGSFSTLEIQRTEQGDSAMYLCASSPSGGGNTDTQYFGPGTRLTVL.

The chain employs TRBV5-1 and TRBJ2-1, with 11 bases identical to TRBD1. The germline V gene encodes CDR1 SGHRS and CDR2 YFSETQ. The CDR3 extends over 16 amino acids. V shed 0 bases, J shed 8 bases, and the junction held 7 bases outside the gene matches. The CDR3 nucleotides read TGCGCCAGCAGCTTGGTCGGGGACAGGGGGATCGATGAGCAGTTCTTC. Protein product: CASSLVGDRGIDEQFF.

The rearrangement links TRBV7-9 to TRBJ1-5; no firm D call. Looked up from germline, CDR1 is SEHNR and CDR2 is FQNEAQ (reference sequence). Trimming removed 4 bases from V and 5 bases from J, with 9 bases in between. This CDR3 is 13 amino acids long. The DNA of the CDR3 is TGTGCCAGCAGCTCCGATACAGATCAGCCCCAGCATTTT. It encodes CASSSDTDQPQHF.